This is a list of T cell receptor beta chains from one sample in a study of ipilimumab plus nivolumab after autologous stem cell transplantation. TCRdb's copy holds only in-frame clones and misses some; the assay was immunoSEQ multiplex PCR. Of 43,000 or so clones listed, approximately 91% are singletons. Specimen: PBMCs, collected in a trial of ipilimumab plus nivolumab as post-transplant consolidation. These receptors were taken from a male donor with multiple myeloma. Both conserved end residues are part of each CDR3.

j_call v_call cdr3_aa
TRBJ2-7 TRBV6-1 CASSPGRGGLYEQYF
TRBJ1-2 TRBV4-3 CASSQDWGTGGHSYGYTF
TRBJ1-2 TRBV2 CASSDGTGGSLNYGYTF
TRBJ1-1 TRBV5-6 CASRRQGPGYTEAFF
TRBJ2-7 TRBV5-1 CASSLAWRVNEQYF
TRBJ1-3 TRBV7-9 CASSFRRTASSGNTIYF
TRBJ2-5 TRBV19 CASSVAGAETQYF
TRBJ2-7 TRBV7-9 CASSLSQYEQYF
TRBJ2-3 TRBV6-5 CASSWTGGTDTQYF
TRBJ1-6 TRBV9 CASGSRNSPLHF
TRBJ2-7 TRBV7-3 CASSLRQGGEQYF
TRBJ1-1 TRBV4-2 CASSPQGHDTEAFF
TRBJ1-2 TRBV2 CASSPRGGYTF
TRBJ2-7 TRBV7-9 CASSPRGPRSYEQYF
TRBJ1-6 TRBV2 CASSVRRGDSPLHF
TRBJ2-3 TRBV27 CASSLSWGATSTDTQYF
TRBJ1-6 TRBV28 CASRRDRGFSPLHF
TRBJ1-3 TRBV6-6 CASSYSPRNTIYF
TRBJ1-1 TRBV6-5 CASSYYSTEAFF
TRBJ2-6 TRBV11-2 CASSLVFIGHSGANVLTF
TRBJ1-3 TRBV10-2 CASNRGPESGNTIYF
TRBJ2-7 TRBV2 CASSPWGQGGYEQYF
TRBJ2-5 TRBV7-2 CASSQWGQETQYF
TRBJ2-3 TRBV7-3 CASSSFTRGDTQYF
TRBJ2-3 TRBV7-3 CASSPSGGTDTQYF
TRBJ2-7 TRBV2 CASSGRDRAGEQYF
TRBJ1-6 TRBV6-6 CASSPTSAIRSPLHF
TRBJ1-1 TRBV5-1 CASSKGDSTNTEAFF
TRBJ1-5 TRBV18 CASSPGGSNQPQHF
TRBJ2-2 TRBV18 CASSPFGQGRGTGELFF
TRBJ2-5 TRBV4-2 CASSQAPPPGETQYF
TRBJ2-7 TRBV18 CASSPGTGTAYEQYF
TRBJ2-3 TRBV5-1 CASSFLAEGGTDTQYF
TRBJ1-6 TRBV28 CASSLPTGYNSPLHF
. TRBV7-9 CASSLALRAEKNYEQYF
TRBJ1-2 TRBV25-1 CASSEGAGRVNGYTF
TRBJ2-5 TRBV5-4 CASSPEAMETQYF
TRBJ1-1 TRBV19 CASSIFYSDTEAFF
TRBJ1-2 TRBV19 CASKRQGNGYGYTF
TRBJ1-1 TRBV4-2 CASSLVGTNTEAFF
TRBJ2-7 TRBV4-1 CASSLDRGATSYEQYF
TRBJ1-1 TRBV5-1 CASSLVGQTMNTEAFF
TRBJ2-7 TRBV6-5 CASSDGWDIPHEQYF
TRBJ2-3 TRBV5-1 CASRSDYGTDTQYF
TRBJ1-5 TRBV9 CASSVAGSIAQPQHF
TRBJ2-1 TRBV5-1 CASSLGSRGNEQFF
TRBJ1-1 TRBV28 CASILRARNTEAFF